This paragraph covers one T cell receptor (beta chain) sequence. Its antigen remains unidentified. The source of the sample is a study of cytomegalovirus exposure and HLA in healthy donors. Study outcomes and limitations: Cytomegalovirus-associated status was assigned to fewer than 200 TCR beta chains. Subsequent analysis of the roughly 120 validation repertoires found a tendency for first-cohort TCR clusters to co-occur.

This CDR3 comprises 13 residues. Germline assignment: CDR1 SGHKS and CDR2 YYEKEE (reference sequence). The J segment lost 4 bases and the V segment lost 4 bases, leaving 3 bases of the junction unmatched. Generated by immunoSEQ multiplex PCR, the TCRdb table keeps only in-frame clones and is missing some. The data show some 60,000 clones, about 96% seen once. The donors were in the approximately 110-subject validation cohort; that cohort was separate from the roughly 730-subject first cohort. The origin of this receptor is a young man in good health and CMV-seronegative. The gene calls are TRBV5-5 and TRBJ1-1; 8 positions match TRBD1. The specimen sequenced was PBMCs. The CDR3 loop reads CASSRGTGTEAFF. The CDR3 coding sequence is TGTGCCAGCAGCCGCGGGACAGGCACTGAAGCTTTCTTT.